This T cell receptor (beta chain) was sequenced during a study of identifying expanded T cells in peripheral blood. As regards this clone: Antigen specificity is unknown.

Whole-study results and caveats: Across healthy donors, higher total template counts meant significantly greater roughly 2-week count variance.

Here immunoSEQ multiplex PCR was the method, and the copy in TCRdb shows in-frame clones only, minus some. Here the sample spans more than 80,000 clones, roughly 88% being singletons. Per the germline V gene, CDR1 is SGHNT and CDR2 is YYREEE (reference sequence). Germline trimming cut 0 bases from V and 6 bases from J; bases unmatched to any gene: 5. CDR3 length: 16 amino acids. The origin of this receptor is a person between 18 and 70 years old in good health. J is TRBJ2-7 and V is TRBV5-4, with 14 bases aligning to TRBD2. Sequenced material: blood. CDR3 sequence reads: CASSLERLAGGAEQYF. The DNA of the CDR3 is TGTGCCAGCAGCTTGGAACGACTAGCGGGAGGGGCCGAGCAGTACTTC.